This is a list of T cell receptor beta chains from one sample in a study of memory B cells and T cells in multiple sclerosis. Antigens of these TCRs are unknown. This table comes from immunoSEQ multiplex PCR, and its TCRdb copy is limited to in-frame clones, with some not included. The sample yields about 12,000 clones, approximately 85% seen once. Sequencing was done on a sample of PBMCs from blood kept in culture. These TCRs come from a human donor with multiple sclerosis. The CDR3 runs from the conserved cysteine through the conserved F or W. The D gene is left open where the match is weak. Not every row has a clone size; where given, it reads once, few, many or a size class.

D gene: .
V gene: TRBV6-4
CDR3 length: 13
clone size: few
J gene: TRBJ1-2
CDR3 DNA: TGTGCCAGCAGTGACTCGACCTACGGGGGCTACACCTTC
CDR3 protein: CASSDSTYGGYTF

D gene: .
V gene: TRBV2
CDR3 length: 13
clone size: .
J gene: TRBJ2-1
CDR3 DNA: TGTGCCAGCAGTCTGGAGAGCTACAATGAGCAGTTCTTC
CDR3 protein: CASSLESYNEQFF

D gene: .
V gene: TRBV6-5
CDR3 length: 15
clone size: .
J gene: TRBJ2-1
CDR3 DNA: TGTGCCAGCAGTTACTCGATCGCCGTGGGGAATGAGCAGTTCTTC
CDR3 protein: CASSYSIAVGNEQFF

D gene: .
V gene: TRBV11-2
CDR3 length: 15
clone size: .
J gene: TRBJ1-1
CDR3 DNA: TGTGCCAGCAGCTTAGAGGGCACGGTAAACACTGAAGCTTTCTTT
CDR3 protein: CASSLEGTVNTEAFF

D gene: .
V gene: TRBV2
CDR3 length: 13
clone size: .
J gene: TRBJ2-7
CDR3 DNA: TGTGCCAGCAGTGATTTCCCGGCTAACGAGCAGTACTTC
CDR3 protein: CASSDFPANEQYF

D gene: .
V gene: TRBV28
CDR3 length: 11
clone size: .
J gene: TRBJ2-7
CDR3 DNA: TGTGCCAGCAGTTTACAGGGCGAGCAGTACTTC
CDR3 protein: CASSLQGEQYF

D gene: TRBD2
V gene: TRBV5-6
CDR3 length: 15
clone size: .
J gene: TRBJ2-5
CDR3 DNA: TGTGCCAGCAGCTCGGGGACTAGCCTTCAAGAGACCCAGTACTTC
CDR3 protein: CASSSGTSLQETQYF

D gene: TRBD2
V gene: TRBV6-5
CDR3 length: 16
clone size: .
J gene: TRBJ2-2
CDR3 DNA: TGTGCCAGCAGTTACAGAGCGGGAGGAGGGACCGGGGAGCTGTTTTTT
CDR3 protein: CASSYRAGGGTGELFF

D gene: TRBD2
V gene: TRBV11-2
CDR3 length: 16
clone size: .
J gene: TRBJ2-1
CDR3 DNA: TGTGCCAGCAGCTTGGCCGGGACTAGCGGGATAAAAGAGCAGTTCTTC
CDR3 protein: CASSLAGTSGIKEQFF

D gene: TRBD1
V gene: TRBV18
CDR3 length: 18
clone size: .
J gene: TRBJ1-3
CDR3 DNA: TGTGCCAGCTCACCAATAGACTCGACAGGGGTGAGAGGAAACACCATATATTTT
CDR3 protein: CASSPIDSTGVRGNTIYF

D gene: .
V gene: TRBV5-1
CDR3 length: 15
clone size: .
J gene: TRBJ2-7
CDR3 DNA: TGCGCCAGCAGCTTGGAGTTGGGCCAAACCTACGAGCAGTACTTC
CDR3 protein: CASSLELGQTYEQYF

D gene: .
V gene: TRBV28
CDR3 length: 12
clone size: few
J gene: TRBJ1-5
CDR3 DNA: TGTGCCAGCACCATCAGTTGGCAGCCCCAGCATTTT
CDR3 protein: CASTISWQPQHF

D gene: TRBD1
V gene: TRBV2
CDR3 length: 16
clone size: .
J gene: TRBJ2-5
CDR3 DNA: TGTGCCAGCAGTGAATACTTGGCAGGGGGCCGGGAGACCCAGTACTTC
CDR3 protein: CASSEYLAGGRETQYF

D gene: .
V gene: TRBV10-3
CDR3 length: 15
clone size: few
J gene: TRBJ2-6
CDR3 DNA: TGTGCCATCAGTGTGACAGTCTCTGGGGCCAACGTCCTGACTTTC
CDR3 protein: CAISVTVSGANVLTF

D gene: .
V gene: TRBV11-2
CDR3 length: 13
clone size: .
J gene: TRBJ1-6
CDR3 DNA: TGTGCCAGCAGCTCGGAGCTTTATTCACCCCTCCACTTT
CDR3 protein: CASSSELYSPLHF

D gene: TRBD1
V gene: TRBV5-1
CDR3 length: 18
clone size: once
J gene: TRBJ2-7
CDR3 DNA: TGCGCCAGCAGCTTAGGCCGGGGACAGGGACTGAGCTCCTACGAGCAGTACTTC
CDR3 protein: CASSLGRGQGLSSYEQYF

D gene: TRBD2
V gene: TRBV27
CDR3 length: 11
clone size: .
J gene: TRBJ2-4
CDR3 DNA: TGTGCCAGCAGTTTCGCGGGGGTGGAGTACTTC
CDR3 protein: CASSFAGVEYF

D gene: .
V gene: TRBV6-1
CDR3 length: 12
clone size: once
J gene: TRBJ2-3
CDR3 DNA: TGTGCCAGCCGCGAGGGTTCAGATACGCAGTATTTT
CDR3 protein: CASREGSDTQYF

D gene: TRBD1
V gene: TRBV18
CDR3 length: 13
clone size: .
J gene: TRBJ1-2
CDR3 DNA: TGTGCCAGCTCACCGGGACAGGGTGAAGGCTACACCTTC
CDR3 protein: CASSPGQGEGYTF

D gene: .
V gene: TRBV11-2
CDR3 length: 14
clone size: .
J gene: TRBJ2-5
CDR3 DNA: TGTGCCAGCAGCTCAGCGCGGGGGCCGGAGACCCAGTACTTC
CDR3 protein: CASSSARGPETQYF

D gene: TRBD2
V gene: TRBV27
CDR3 length: 15
clone size: .
J gene: TRBJ2-3
CDR3 DNA: TGTGCCAGCAGTTTATTTGCGGGGGGCACAGATACGCAGTATTTT
CDR3 protein: CASSLFAGGTDTQYF

D gene: TRBD1
V gene: TRBV4-1
CDR3 length: 17
clone size: .
J gene: TRBJ1-6
CDR3 DNA: TGCGCCAGCAGCCATTTCCCAACAGGGGATACTCATTCACCCCTCCACTTT
CDR3 protein: CASSHFPTGDTHSPLHF

D gene: .
V gene: TRBV7-9
CDR3 length: 13
clone size: .
J gene: TRBJ1-1
CDR3 DNA: TGTGCCAGCAGCTTAGAGCAGTACACTGAAGCTTTCTTT
CDR3 protein: CASSLEQYTEAFF

D gene: TRBD2
V gene: TRBV4-1
CDR3 length: 16
clone size: once
J gene: TRBJ2-1
CDR3 DNA: TGCGCCAGCAGCGGGAGGAGCGGGGGTTCCTACAATGAGCAGTTCTTC
CDR3 protein: CASSGRSGGSYNEQFF

D gene: .
V gene: TRBV2
CDR3 length: 14
clone size: .
J gene: TRBJ1-2
CDR3 DNA: TGTGCCAGCAGATACGACCGGGTTAACTATGGCTACACCTTC
CDR3 protein: CASRYDRVNYGYTF

D gene: .
V gene: TRBV9
CDR3 length: 15
clone size: .
J gene: TRBJ2-5
CDR3 DNA: TGTGCCAGCAGCGCCGATACGGCGGGATGGGAGACCCAGTACTTC
CDR3 protein: CASSADTAGWETQYF

D gene: TRBD1
V gene: TRBV6-5
CDR3 length: 16
clone size: .
J gene: TRBJ2-7
CDR3 DNA: TGTGCCAGCAGTTACCTTGGGGGACAGGGGGCCGACGAGCAGTACTTC
CDR3 protein: CASSYLGGQGADEQYF

D gene: .
V gene: TRBV5-1
CDR3 length: 14
clone size: .
J gene: TRBJ2-3
CDR3 DNA: TGCGCCAGCAGCTTGGGGCCGGGTGTAGATACGCAGTATTTT
CDR3 protein: CASSLGPGVDTQYF

D gene: .
V gene: TRBV5-6
CDR3 length: 14
clone size: .
J gene: TRBJ1-6
CDR3 DNA: TGTGCCAGCAGGGGCAGGGGCTATAATTCACCCCTCCACTTT
CDR3 protein: CASRGRGYNSPLHF

D gene: .
V gene: TRBV7-6
CDR3 length: 19
clone size: .
J gene: TRBJ1-2
CDR3 DNA: TGTGCCAGCAGCCCCCTTGTCCCGCGTTCACAAAGGAGTAACTATGGCTACACCTTC
CDR3 protein: CASSPLVPRSQRSNYGYTF

D gene: TRBD1
V gene: TRBV4-1
CDR3 length: 15
clone size: .
J gene: TRBJ1-2
CDR3 DNA: TGCGCCAGCAGCCAAGAAGGGGGCATACTCTATGGCTACACCTTC
CDR3 protein: CASSQEGGILYGYTF

D gene: TRBD2
V gene: TRBV5-1
CDR3 length: 16
clone size: .
J gene: TRBJ2-1
CDR3 DNA: TGCGCCAGCAGCTTGGGGGCGGGAGCCGTCGGGAATGAGCAGTTCTTC
CDR3 protein: CASSLGAGAVGNEQFF

D gene: .
V gene: TRBV5-1
CDR3 length: 15
clone size: .
J gene: TRBJ2-3
CDR3 DNA: TGCGCCAGCAGCTGGACAGCAACTAGCACAGATACGCAGTATTTT
CDR3 protein: CASSWTATSTDTQYF

D gene: TRBD2
V gene: TRBV7-8
CDR3 length: 15
clone size: .
J gene: TRBJ2-1
CDR3 DNA: TGTGCCAGCACAAACCGGGAGGCCCGGGCCGATGAGCAGTTCTTC
CDR3 protein: CASTNREARADEQFF

D gene: .
V gene: TRBV15
CDR3 length: 12
clone size: .
J gene: TRBJ1-5
CDR3 DNA: TGTGCCACCAGTCCAGTTGATCAGCCCCAGCATTTT
CDR3 protein: CATSPVDQPQHF

D gene: TRBD1
V gene: TRBV11-3
CDR3 length: 15
clone size: .
J gene: TRBJ2-2
CDR3 DNA: TGTGCCAGCAGTGGACAGGGTGTAAGCACCGGGGAGCTGTTTTTT
CDR3 protein: CASSGQGVSTGELFF

D gene: .
V gene: TRBV7-9
CDR3 length: 13
clone size: .
J gene: TRBJ1-5
CDR3 DNA: TGTGCCAGCAGCTTAGCCGGGGGGAATTATCTGCATTTT
CDR3 protein: CASSLAGGNYLHF

D gene: .
V gene: TRBV2
CDR3 length: 13
clone size: .
J gene: TRBJ2-3
CDR3 DNA: TGTGCCAGCAGTGGGCCCCGGGACCCGACGCAGTATTTT
CDR3 protein: CASSGPRDPTQYF

D gene: .
V gene: TRBV30
CDR3 length: 15
clone size: .
J gene: TRBJ1-5
CDR3 DNA: TGTGCCTGGAGTGTACTGGGTGGGATTGATCAGCCCCAGCATTTT
CDR3 protein: CAWSVLGGIDQPQHF

D gene: TRBD2
V gene: TRBV14
CDR3 length: 16
clone size: .
J gene: TRBJ2-2
CDR3 DNA: TGTGCCAGCAGCCAAGCTGGGGGGGTTTGGACCGGGGAGCTGTTTTTT
CDR3 protein: CASSQAGGVWTGELFF

D gene: TRBD1
V gene: TRBV7-9
CDR3 length: 14
clone size: once
J gene: TRBJ1-6
CDR3 DNA: TGTGCCAGCAGCTTACAGGGGGCTTTTTCACCCCTCCACTTT
CDR3 protein: CASSLQGAFSPLHF

D gene: .
V gene: TRBV2
CDR3 length: 13
clone size: .
J gene: TRBJ1-2
CDR3 DNA: TGTGCCAGCAGTCCGGTCCCTAACTATGGCTACACCTTC
CDR3 protein: CASSPVPNYGYTF

D gene: .
V gene: TRBV27
CDR3 length: 13
clone size: .
J gene: TRBJ2-7
CDR3 DNA: TGTGCCAGCAGTCCCTCCCGCTCCTACGAGCAGTACTTC
CDR3 protein: CASSPSRSYEQYF

D gene: .
V gene: TRBV27
CDR3 length: 13
clone size: once
J gene: TRBJ2-7
CDR3 DNA: TGTGCCAGCAGTCACGCCCGTCTCTACGAGCAGTACTTC
CDR3 protein: CASSHARLYEQYF